Included here is one TCR beta chain sequence, with context. This CDR3 is 15 amino acids long. Germline assignment: CDR1 MNHEY and CDR2 SMNVEV (reference sequence). V was clipped by 6 bases and J by 0 bases, with 12 bases between them. Cohort allocation depended upon clinical history that participants reported. This entry is derived from a study of blood T cell repertoires in COVID-19. As processed by the authors: By means of reference gene primer amplification, nucleated cell counts were estimated. This table comes from immunoSEQ multiplex PCR, and its TCRdb copy is limited to in-frame clones, with some not included. V, J and clone size reflect that table, while D and trimming were determined from the DNA. The data hold 360,000 or so clones, with roughly 90% observed a single time.

The sample consisted of PBMCs or T cells enriched from blood (not recorded which). V gene TRBV27 combines with J gene TRBJ1-5, with a possible D match to TRBD1 (5 bases). This clonotype was obtained from a woman aged 25 to 39 who had recovered from COVID-19. The CDR3 here is CASRGLGYSNQPQHF. The CDR3, as DNA: TGTGCCAGCAGGGGGCTAGGGTATAGCAATCAGCCCCAGCATTTT.